This T cell receptor beta chain was obtained from a study of T cell responses to AZD1222 COVID-19 vaccine (dated by TCRdb to the early 2020s). Study-level background: AZD1222 recipients given second doses at about 4 weeks or at about 12 weeks were pooled, since spike-specific TCR depth and breadth were not found to differ between the two schedules. TCR sequencing was performed for 230 to 250 trial participants, of whom 207 were given two doses of AZD1222 and 26 were given two doses of MenACWY control vaccine. Enrollment into the trials was organized by age into subgroups of 18-55, 56-69 and 70-plus years, and those subgroups contained roughly 160, 29 and 62 TCR-sequenced participants, respectively. The investigation overall reported the following: Reportedly, close to half of the unique spike-specific TCRs recognized epitopes lying outside the regions that are mutated in the B.1.351 and B.1.1.7 variants. Participants were mostly white British and included more females than males, and it was suggested by the authors that clonal diversity may have been underestimated. Spike-specific TCR breadth and depth rose significantly after two AZD1222 doses compared with day 0 and with MenACWY recipients. Because no day 14 peak-response samples were available, the repertoires could be characterized only after the peak T cell response. CD4 TCRs associated with the vaccine covered the entire spike protein, and the dominant responses were in regions 160-218 and 743-854. In the small 56-69-year group, the increase in depth fell short of significance, most likely because of low power. Only a handful of AZD1222 recipients were SARS-CoV-2 seropositive at baseline, limiting conclusions about previously exposed vaccinees.

The junction shows trimming of 2 bases on V and 3 bases on J, and the gene matches do not reach 11 bases of it. The CDR3 runs 17 amino acids, cysteine and phenylalanine included. Solely the CDR3 DNA is kept, with 51 bases framed from the first base. CDR1 and CDR2, looked up from the germline V gene (reference sequence), are LNHNV and YYDKDF. The CDR3 regions of human TCRbeta chains were subjected to immunosequencing. For the original study's pipeline: Repertoire TCRs were checked for matches against a reference library of SARS-CoV-2-specific TCRs that had been generated using the MIRA antigen-specificity platform. Breadth was defined as the fraction of unique TCRs that were SARS-CoV-2-associated, and depth was defined as the fraction of total T cells that were SARS-CoV-2-associated. Using the MIRA data, each spike-specific TCR was mapped to the spike region that the TCR reacts to and placed in a CD4 or CD8 class. Log10-transformed breadth and depth values were compared by one-way ANOVA with Sidak's multiple comparisons tests. TCRdb retrieved this table from immuneACCESS and kept in-frame rearrangements only. Not all clones are present; in checked studies, unresolved V genes account for under half, and no reason is known for the remainder. V and J calls and clone size are as listed in that table; D and trimming were resolved from the DNA. The sample data list approximately 100,000 clones, and about 90% of these were observed just once. More than 15% of the sample is in the top ten clones.

Interpreted using the paper, the time point label stands for: baseline before first vaccination. The vaccinee samples were drawn from two UK trials, COV001 and COV002, one of which was a single-blind randomized controlled phase 2/3 trial testing AZD1222 (ChAdOx1 nCoV-19) in healthy adults. For TCRbeta chain sequencing, PBMC samples from trial participants were taken at day 0 and at day 28 after the second dose. Notes on this clone: The antigen it recognizes is unknown. The record has no base qualities; no much larger clone is one base away.

Here the sequenced sample was peripheral blood, taken on day 0 of AZD1222 vaccination. The chain employs TRBV15 and TRBJ2-7, with 9 bases aligning to TRBD2. The receptor was isolated from an adult in good health. The nucleotide sequence is given as TGTGCCACCAGCAGACCGAGACAGACTAGCGGACGCTACGAGCAGTACTTC. It codes for CATSRPRQTSGRYEQYF.